Listed below are T cell receptor beta chains from one sample, sequenced in a study of blood T cells in healthy people across ages. Each CDR3 protein is one row after TCRdb ran MiXCR on the 5' RACE reads. Among about 800,000 distinct CDR3 sequences, nearly 60% were seen once, and the ten largest hold about 20%. The sequencing sample was made of blood. Every receptor here comes from a man younger than 40 in good health. The CDR3 runs from the conserved cysteine through the conserved F or W. The D gene is left open where the match is weak. Not every row has a clone size; where given, it reads once, few, many or a size class.

CDR3aa,CDR3nt,abundance,v_gene,d_gene,j_gene
CASSLPRDYQETQYF,TGTGCCAGCAGTTTACCCCGGGATTACCAAGAGACCCAGTACTTC,-,TRBV28,-,TRBJ2-5
CASSTRQGLGGYTF,TGTGCCAGCAGTACCCGACAGGGACTCGGTGGCTACACCTTC,-,TRBV6-2/TRBV6-3,TRBD1,TRBJ1-2
CASSLRMGGSGAEQYF,TGTGCCAGCAGCTTAAGGATGGGGGGGTCAGGGGCCGAGCAGTACTTC,-,TRBV7-2,-,TRBJ2-7
CSARDWSRTGAIKETQYF,TGCAGTGCTAGAGATTGGTCCCGGACAGGGGCGATTAAAGAGACCCAGTACTTC,-,TRBV20-1,TRBD1,TRBJ2-5
CASSLERYTQYF,TGTGCCAGCTCCTTAGAGAGGTATACGCAGTATTTT,-,TRBV12-3/TRBV12-4,-,TRBJ2-3
CASSLEGPQGAYDIQYF,TGCGCCAGCAGCTTGGAGGGGCCACAGGGGGCTTATGACATTCAGTACTTC,-,TRBV5-1,TRBD1,TRBJ2-4
CASSKNEQFDKLAPYEQYF,TGCGCCAGCAGCAAAAACGAGCAGTTTGACAAACTAGCCCCCTACGAGCAGTACTTC,-,TRBV5-1,-,TRBJ2-7
CASSLAGAKNQPQHF,TGTGCCAGCAGCTTGGCAGGCGCTAAGAATCAGCCCCAGCATTTT,-,TRBV13,-,TRBJ1-5
CASSEQPGLAGVPSYNEQFF,TGTGCCAGCAGTGAACAACCGGGACTAGCGGGAGTCCCCTCCTACAATGAGCAGTTCTTC,-,TRBV25-1,TRBD2,TRBJ2-1
CASSRITGNPYEQYF,TGCGCCAGCAGCCGTATTACAGGGAATCCCTACGAGCAGTACTTC,-,TRBV7-2,-,TRBJ2-7
CASSLAEQFF,TGTGCCAGCAGCTTGGCTGAGCAGTTCTTC,few,TRBV5-8,-,TRBJ2-1